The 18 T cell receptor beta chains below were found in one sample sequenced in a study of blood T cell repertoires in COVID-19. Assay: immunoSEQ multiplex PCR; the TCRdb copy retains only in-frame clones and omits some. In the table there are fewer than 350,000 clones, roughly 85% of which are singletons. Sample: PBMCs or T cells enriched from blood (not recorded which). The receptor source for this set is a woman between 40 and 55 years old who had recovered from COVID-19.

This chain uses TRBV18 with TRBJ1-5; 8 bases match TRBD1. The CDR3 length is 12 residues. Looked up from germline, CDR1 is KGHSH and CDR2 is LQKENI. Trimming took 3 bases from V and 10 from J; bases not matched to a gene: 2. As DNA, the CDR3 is TGTGCCAGCTCACCCGACAGGGGACCCCAGCATTTT. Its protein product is CASSPDRGPQHF.

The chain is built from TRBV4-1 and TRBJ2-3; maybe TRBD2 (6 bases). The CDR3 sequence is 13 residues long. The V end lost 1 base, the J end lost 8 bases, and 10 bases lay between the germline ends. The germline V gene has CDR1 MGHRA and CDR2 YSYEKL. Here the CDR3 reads CASSQVTGGTQYF. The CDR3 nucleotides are TGCGCCAGCAGCCAAGTAACCGGGGGTACGCAGTATTTT.

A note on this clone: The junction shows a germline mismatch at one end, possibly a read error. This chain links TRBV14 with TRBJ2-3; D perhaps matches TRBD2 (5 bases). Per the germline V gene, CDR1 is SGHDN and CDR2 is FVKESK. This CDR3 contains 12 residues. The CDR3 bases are TGTGCCAGCAGCCAAGCGGAAGATACTAGAAATTTT. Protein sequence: CASSQAEDTRNF. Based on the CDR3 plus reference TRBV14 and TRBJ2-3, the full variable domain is EAGVTQFPSHSVIEKGQTVTLRCDPISGHDNLYWYRRVMGKEIKFLLHFVKESKQDESGMPNNRFLAERTGGTYSTLKVQPAELEDSGVYFCASSQAEDTRNFGPGTRLTVL.

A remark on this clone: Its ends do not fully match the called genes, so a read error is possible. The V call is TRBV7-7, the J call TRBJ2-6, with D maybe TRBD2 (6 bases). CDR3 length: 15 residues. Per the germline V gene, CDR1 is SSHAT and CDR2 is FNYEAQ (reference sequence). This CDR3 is CASSLGGPGANVLTF. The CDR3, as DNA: TGTGCTAGCAGCTTAGGAGGGCCCGGGGCCAACGTCCTGACTTTC.

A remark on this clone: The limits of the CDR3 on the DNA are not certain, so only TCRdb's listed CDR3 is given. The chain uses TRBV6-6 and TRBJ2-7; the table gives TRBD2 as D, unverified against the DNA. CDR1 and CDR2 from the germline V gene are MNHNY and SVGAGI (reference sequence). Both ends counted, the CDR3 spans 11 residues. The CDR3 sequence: CASSSSDEQYF.

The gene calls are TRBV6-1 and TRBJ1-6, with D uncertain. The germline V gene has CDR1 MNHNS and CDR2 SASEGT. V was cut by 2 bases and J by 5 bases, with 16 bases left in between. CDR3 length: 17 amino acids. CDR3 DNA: TGTGCCAGCAGTGAATATGCCTATCGAGAAAATAATTCACCCCTCCACTTT. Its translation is CASSEYAYRENNSPLHF.

The CDR3 loop is CASSRTDYGYTF. The CDR3 nucleotides are TGTGCCAGCAGTAGGACAGACTATGGCTACACCTTC. The V call is TRBV6-5, the J call TRBJ1-2; weak D call: TRBD1 (6 bases). CDR1 and CDR2 (germline): MNHEY, SVGAGI. This CDR3 contains 12 residues. V lost 5 bases to trimming and J lost 3 bases, with 7 bases between them.

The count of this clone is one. The DNA for the CDR3 is TGTGCCAGCAGTGCCGGGTGGCCTAGCAATCAGCCCCAGCATTTT. Residues: CASSAGWPSNQPQHF. V and J are TRBV6-4 and TRBJ1-5; D not certain. Trimming left V 4 bases short and J 0 bases short, with 10 bases between. Per germline, CDR1 MRHNA and CDR2 SNTAGT. The CDR3 sequence is 15 residues long.

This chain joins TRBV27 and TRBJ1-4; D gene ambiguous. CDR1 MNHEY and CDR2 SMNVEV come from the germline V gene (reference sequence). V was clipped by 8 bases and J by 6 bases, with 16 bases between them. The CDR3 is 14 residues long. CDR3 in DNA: TGTGCCAGCGGTTCTCCTCAGCGGGATGAAAAACTGTTTTTT. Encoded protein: CASGSPQRDEKLFF.

The CDR3 nucleotides are TGTGCCAGCAGCCAACACGCGGGAGCCCATTACAATGAGCAGTTCTTC. Its protein product is CASSQHAGAHYNEQFF. The J gene is TRBJ2-1, the V gene TRBV14; 7 positions match TRBD2. V trimming: 2 bases; J trimming: 4 bases; junction bases outside the gene matches: 8. Germline V gene sequence: CDR1 SGHDN, CDR2 FVKESK. There are 16 residues in the CDR3.

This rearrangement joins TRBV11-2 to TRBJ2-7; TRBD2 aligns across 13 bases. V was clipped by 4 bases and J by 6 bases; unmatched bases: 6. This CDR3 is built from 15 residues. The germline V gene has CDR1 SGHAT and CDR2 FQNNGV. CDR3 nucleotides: TGTGCCAGCAGCTGGGGGGGACTAGCGGGAACCGAGCAGTACTTC. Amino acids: CASSWGGLAGTEQYF.

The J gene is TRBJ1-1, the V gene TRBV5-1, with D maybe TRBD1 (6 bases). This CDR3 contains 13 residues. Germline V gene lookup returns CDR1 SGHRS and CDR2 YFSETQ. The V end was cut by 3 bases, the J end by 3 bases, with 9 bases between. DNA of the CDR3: TGCGCCAGCAGCTCTGCAGGGGACACTGAAGCTTTCTTT. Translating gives CASSSAGDTEAFF.

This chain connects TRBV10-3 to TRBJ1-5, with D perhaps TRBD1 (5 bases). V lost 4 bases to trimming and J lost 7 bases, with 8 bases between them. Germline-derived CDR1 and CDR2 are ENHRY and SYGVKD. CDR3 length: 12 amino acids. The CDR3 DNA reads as TGTGCCATCAGTGGGGGGGACCAGCCCCAGCATTTT. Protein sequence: CAISGGDQPQHF.

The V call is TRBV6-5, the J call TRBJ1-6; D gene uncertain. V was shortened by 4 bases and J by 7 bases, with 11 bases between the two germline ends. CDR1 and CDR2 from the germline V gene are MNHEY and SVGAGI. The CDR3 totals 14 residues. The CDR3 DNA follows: TGTGCCAGCAGTTTTGGCCGCGGCAATTCACCCCTCCACTTT. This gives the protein CASSFGRGNSPLHF.

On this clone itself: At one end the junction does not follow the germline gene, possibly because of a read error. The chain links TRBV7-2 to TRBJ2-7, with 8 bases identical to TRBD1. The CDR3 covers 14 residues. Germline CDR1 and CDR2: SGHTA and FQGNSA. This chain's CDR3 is CASSLDREEDRANF. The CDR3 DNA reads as TGTGCCAGCAGCTTAGACAGGGAAGAGGACAGGGCGAACTTC.

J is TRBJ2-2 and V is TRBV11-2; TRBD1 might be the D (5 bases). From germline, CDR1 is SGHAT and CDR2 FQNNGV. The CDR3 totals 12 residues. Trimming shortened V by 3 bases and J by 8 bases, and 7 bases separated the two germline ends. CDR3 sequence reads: CASSLWTGELFF. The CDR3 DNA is TGTGCCAGCAGCTTGTGGACAGGGGAGCTGTTTTTT.

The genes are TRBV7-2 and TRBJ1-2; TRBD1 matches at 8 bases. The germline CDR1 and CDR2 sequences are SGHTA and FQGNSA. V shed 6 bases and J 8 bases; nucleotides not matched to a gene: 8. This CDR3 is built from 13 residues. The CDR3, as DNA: TGTGCCAGCAGATTGGGACAGGTGGAGGGCTACACCTTC. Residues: CASRLGQVEGYTF.

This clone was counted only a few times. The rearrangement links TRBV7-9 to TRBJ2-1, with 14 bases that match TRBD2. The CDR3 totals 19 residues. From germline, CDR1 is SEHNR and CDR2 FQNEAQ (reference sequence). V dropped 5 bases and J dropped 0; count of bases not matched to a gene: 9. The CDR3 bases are TGTGCCAGCAGCATACCGGGACTAGCGGGAGCGAGCTCCTACAATGAGCAGTTCTTC. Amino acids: CASSIPGLAGASSYNEQFF.